This TCR beta chain was sequenced for a study of blood T cell repertoires in COVID-19. Study-wide background: Sites in the United States, Italy and Spain provided acute and convalescent COVID-19 samples. PBMCs, B-cell-depleted T cells, or T cells were the source of the cDNA or gDNA that made up the material.

Seattle's cohort entered during active infection and was followed longitudinally. CDR1 is GTSNPN and CDR2 is SVGIG in the germline V gene (reference sequence). Trimming took off 3 bases at V and 6 bases at J, with 14 bases between the two ends. The CDR3 has 13 residues. Per the study methods: Scientists estimated how many nucleated cells there were by amplifying reference gene primers. The protocol was immunoSEQ multiplex PCR, while the TCRdb copy is restricted to in-frame clones and leaves out a portion. V and J calls and clone size are those listed in that table; D and trimming were worked out from the DNA. The top ten hold around 13% of the sample, which has some 170,000 clones, 87% seen once.

Sequencing was carried out using peripheral blood. The chain couples TRBV30 to TRBJ1-1, with D possibly TRBD1 on 6 matching bases. The sequence was collected from a woman in her seventies with COVID-19, enrolled during active disease. The CDR3 DNA is TGTGCCTGGAGACTCAGGGGTGATGCTGAAGCTTTCTTT. It is translated as CAWRLRGDAEAFF. The entire variable domain, with the rest obtained from reference TRBV30 and TRBJ1-1, is as follows: SQTIHQWPATLVQPVGSPLSLECTVEGTSNPNLYWYRQAAGRGLQLLFYSVGIGQISSEVPQNLSASRPQDRQFILSSKKLLLSDSGFYLCAWRLRGDAEAFFGQGTRLTVV.